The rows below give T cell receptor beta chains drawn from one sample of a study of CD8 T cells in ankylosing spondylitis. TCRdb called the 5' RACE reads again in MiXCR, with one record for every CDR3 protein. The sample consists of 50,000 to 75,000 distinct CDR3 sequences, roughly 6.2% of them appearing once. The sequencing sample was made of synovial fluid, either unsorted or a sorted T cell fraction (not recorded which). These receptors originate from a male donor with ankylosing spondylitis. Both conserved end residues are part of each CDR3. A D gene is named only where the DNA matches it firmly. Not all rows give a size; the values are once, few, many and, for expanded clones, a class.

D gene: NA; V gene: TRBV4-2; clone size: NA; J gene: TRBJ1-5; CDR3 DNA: TGTGCCAGCAGCCAAGATTTGGGGGGTGGTCAGCCCCAGCATTTT; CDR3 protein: CASSQDLGGGQPQHF
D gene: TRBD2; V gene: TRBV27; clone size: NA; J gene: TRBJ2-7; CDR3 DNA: TGTGCCAGCAGAAGACTAGCCTCCTACGAGCAGTACTTC; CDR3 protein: CASRRLASYEQYF
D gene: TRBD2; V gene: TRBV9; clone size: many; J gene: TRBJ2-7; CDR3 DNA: TGTGCCAGCAGCGTAGGTAGTAGCGGGAGTACCTACGAGCAGTACTTC; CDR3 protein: CASSVGSSGSTYEQYF
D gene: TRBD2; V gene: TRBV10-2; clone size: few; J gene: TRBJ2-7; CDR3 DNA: TGCGCCAGCAGTGAGCGTCTAGCGGGAGTCCGCGAGCAGTACTTC; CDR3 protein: CASSERLAGVREQYF
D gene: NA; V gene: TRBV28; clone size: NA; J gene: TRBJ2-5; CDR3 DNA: TGTGCCAGCAGGGGGTCAACTGGGGGGGCAGGGGGAGAGACCCAGTACTTC; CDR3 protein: CASRGSTGGAGGETQYF
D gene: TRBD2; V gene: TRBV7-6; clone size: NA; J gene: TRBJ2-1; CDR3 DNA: TGTGCCAGCAGCTTAGCCGGGACTAGCTCTGAGCAGTTCTTC; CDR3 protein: CASSLAGTSSEQFF
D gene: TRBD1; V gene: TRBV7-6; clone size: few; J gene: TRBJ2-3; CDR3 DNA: TGTGCCAGCAGCCCGACGCAGGGGGCGGGTGGAGATACGCAGTATTTT; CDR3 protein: CASSPTQGAGGDTQYF
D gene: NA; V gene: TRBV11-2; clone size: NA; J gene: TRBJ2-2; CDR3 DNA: TGTGCCAGCAGCTTACTCCCCATTGGGGTTTGGCGGGTATCGAACACCGGGGAGCTGTTTTTT; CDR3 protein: CASSLLPIGVWRVSNTGELFF
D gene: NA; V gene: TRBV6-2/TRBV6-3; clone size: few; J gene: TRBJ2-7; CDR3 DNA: TGTGCCAGCAGCCAGACCCGGGGCGAGCAGTACTTC; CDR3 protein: CASSQTRGEQYF
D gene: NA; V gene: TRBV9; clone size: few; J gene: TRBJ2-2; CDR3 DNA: TGTGCCAGCAGCCTGCGACTTGGGAACACCGGGGAGCTGTTTTTT; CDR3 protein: CASSLRLGNTGELFF
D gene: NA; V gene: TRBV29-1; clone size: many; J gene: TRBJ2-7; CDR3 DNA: TGCAGCGTAAGAAGAACCTCTGGGGGCTCCTACGAGCAGTACTTC; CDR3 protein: CSVRRTSGGSYEQYF
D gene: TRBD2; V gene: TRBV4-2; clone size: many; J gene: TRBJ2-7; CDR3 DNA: TGTGCCAGCAGCCCCGGGGGGGGTGAGAACGAGCAGTACTTC; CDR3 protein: CASSPGGGENEQYF
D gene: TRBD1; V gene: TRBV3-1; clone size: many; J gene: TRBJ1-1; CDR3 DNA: TGTGCCAGCAGCCACCCTGGGACAGAGGCGGGAGCTTTCTTT; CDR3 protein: CASSHPGTEAGAFF
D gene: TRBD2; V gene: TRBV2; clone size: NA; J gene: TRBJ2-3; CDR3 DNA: TGTGCCAGCAGAATAGGGACTAGCGGTTACACAGATACGCAGTATTTT; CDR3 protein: CASRIGTSGYTDTQYF
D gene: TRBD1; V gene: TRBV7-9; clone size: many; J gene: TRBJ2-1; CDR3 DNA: TGTGCCAGCAGCGTCAGGCCGGGACAGGGATACAATGAGCAGTTCTTC; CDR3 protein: CASSVRPGQGYNEQFF
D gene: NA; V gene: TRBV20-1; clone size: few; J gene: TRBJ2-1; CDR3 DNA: TGCAGTGCTCACCCACTAGGCTACAATGAGCAGTTCTTC; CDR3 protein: CSAHPLGYNEQFF
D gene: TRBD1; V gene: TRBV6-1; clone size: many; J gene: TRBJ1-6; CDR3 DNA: TGTGCCAGCAGTGTACCGGGACAGGGGTTTGGGTTTGGATCACCCCTCCACTTT; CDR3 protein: CASSVPGQGFGFGSPLHF
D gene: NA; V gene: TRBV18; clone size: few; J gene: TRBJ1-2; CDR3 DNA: TGTGCCAGCTCACAAGGGATCGCAGGGAGCTATGGCTACACCTTC; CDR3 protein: CASSQGIAGSYGYTF
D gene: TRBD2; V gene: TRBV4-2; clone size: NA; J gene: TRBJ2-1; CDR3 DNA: TGTGCCAGCAGCCAAGATTGGAGCGGGAGGGGCTCCTACAATGAGCAGTTCTTC; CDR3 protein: CASSQDWSGRGSYNEQFF
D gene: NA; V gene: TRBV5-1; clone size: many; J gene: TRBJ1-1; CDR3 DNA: TGCGCCAGCAGCTTGGGAGACAGAGAGAACACTGAAGCTTTCTTT; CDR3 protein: CASSLGDRENTEAFF
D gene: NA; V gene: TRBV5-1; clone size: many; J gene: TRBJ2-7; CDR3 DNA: TGCGCCAGCAGCGCCAATGGGTACGAGCAGTACTTC; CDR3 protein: CASSANGYEQYF
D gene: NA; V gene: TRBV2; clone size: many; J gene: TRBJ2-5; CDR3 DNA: TGTGCCAGCAGTGAATTGAGAGAGACCCAGTACTTC; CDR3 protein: CASSELRETQYF
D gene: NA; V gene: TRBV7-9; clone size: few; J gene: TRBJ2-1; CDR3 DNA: TGTGCCAGCAGCTTAGCTAGTATGGGCAATGAGCAGTTCTTC; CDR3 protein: CASSLASMGNEQFF